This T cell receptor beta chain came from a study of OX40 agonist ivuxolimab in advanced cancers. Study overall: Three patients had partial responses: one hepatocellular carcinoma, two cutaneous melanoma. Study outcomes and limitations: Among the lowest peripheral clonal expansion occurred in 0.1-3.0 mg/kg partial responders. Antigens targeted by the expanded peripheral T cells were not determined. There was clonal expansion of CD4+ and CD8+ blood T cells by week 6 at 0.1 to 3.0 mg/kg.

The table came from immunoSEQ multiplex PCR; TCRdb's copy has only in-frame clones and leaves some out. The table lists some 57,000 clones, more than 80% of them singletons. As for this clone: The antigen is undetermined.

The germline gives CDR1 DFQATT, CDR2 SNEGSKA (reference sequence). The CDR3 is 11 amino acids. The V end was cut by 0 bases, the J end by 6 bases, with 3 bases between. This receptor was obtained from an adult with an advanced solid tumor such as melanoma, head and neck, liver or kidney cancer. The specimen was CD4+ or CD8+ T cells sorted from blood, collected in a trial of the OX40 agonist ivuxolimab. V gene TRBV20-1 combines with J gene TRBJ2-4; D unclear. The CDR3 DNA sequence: TGCAGTGCTAGAGACTCAAACATTCAGTACTTC. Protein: CSARDSNIQYF.